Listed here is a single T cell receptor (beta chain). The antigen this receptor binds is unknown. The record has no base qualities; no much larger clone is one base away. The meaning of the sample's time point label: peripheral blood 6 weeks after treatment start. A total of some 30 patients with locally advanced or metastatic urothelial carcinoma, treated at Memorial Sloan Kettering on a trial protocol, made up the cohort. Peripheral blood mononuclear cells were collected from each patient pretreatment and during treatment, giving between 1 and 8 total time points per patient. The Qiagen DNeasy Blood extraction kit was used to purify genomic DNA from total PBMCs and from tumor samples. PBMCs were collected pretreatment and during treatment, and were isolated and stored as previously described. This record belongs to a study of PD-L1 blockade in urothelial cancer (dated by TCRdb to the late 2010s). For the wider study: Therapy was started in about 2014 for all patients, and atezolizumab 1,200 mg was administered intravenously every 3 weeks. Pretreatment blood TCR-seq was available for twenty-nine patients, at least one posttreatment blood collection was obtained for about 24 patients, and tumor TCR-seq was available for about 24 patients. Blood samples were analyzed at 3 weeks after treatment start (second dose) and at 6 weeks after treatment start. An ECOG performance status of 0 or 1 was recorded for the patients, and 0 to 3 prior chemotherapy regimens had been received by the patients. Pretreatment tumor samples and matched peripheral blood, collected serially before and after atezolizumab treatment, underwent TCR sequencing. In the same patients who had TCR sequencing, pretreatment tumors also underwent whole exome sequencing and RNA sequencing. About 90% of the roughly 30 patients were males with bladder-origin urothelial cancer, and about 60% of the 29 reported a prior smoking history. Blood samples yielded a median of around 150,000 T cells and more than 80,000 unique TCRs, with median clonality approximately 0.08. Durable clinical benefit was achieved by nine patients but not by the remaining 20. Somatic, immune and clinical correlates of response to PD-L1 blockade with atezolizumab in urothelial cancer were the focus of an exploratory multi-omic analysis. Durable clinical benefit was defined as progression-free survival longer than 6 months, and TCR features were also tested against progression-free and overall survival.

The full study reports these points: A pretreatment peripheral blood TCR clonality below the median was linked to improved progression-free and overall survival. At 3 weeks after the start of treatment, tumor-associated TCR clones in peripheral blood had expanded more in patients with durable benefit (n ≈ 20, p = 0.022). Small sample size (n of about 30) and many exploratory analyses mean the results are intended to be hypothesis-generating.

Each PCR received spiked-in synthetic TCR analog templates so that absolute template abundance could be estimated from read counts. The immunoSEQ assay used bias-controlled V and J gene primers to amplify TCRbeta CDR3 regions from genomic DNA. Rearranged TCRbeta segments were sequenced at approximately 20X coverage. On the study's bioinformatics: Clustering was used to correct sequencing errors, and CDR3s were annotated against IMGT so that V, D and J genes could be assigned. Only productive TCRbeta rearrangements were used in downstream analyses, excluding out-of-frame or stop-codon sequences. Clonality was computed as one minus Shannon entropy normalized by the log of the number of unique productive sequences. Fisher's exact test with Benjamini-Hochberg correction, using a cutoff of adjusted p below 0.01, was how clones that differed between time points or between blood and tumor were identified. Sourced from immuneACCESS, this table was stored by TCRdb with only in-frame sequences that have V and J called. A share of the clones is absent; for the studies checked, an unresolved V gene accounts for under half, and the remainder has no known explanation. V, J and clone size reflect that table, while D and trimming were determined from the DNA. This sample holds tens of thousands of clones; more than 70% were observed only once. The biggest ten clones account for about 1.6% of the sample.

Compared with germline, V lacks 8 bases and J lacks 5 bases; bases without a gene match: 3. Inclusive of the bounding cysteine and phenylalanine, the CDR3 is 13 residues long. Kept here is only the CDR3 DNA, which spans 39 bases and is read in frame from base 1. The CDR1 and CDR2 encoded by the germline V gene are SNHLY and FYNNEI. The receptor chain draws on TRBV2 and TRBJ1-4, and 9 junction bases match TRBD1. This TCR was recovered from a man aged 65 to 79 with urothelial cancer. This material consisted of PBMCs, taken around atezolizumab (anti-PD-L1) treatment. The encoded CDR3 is CASLTGGNEKLFF. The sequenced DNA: TGTGCCAGCCTGACAGGGGGAAATGAAAAACTGTTTTTT.